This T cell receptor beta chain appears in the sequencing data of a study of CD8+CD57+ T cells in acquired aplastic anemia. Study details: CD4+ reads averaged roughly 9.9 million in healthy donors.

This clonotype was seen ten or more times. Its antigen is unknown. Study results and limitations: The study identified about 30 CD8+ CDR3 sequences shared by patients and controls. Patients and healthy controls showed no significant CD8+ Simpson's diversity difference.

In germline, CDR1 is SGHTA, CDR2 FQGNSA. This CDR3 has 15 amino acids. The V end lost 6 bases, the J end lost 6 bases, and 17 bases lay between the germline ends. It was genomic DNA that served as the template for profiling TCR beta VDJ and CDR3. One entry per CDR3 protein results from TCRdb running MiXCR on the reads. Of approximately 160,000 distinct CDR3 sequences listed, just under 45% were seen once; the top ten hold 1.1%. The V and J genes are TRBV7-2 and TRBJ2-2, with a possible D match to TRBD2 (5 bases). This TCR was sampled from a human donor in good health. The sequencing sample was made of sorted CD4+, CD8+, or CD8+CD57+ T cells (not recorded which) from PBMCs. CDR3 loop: CASRPGRGKPGELFF. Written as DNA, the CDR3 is TGTGCCAGCAGACCGGGCCGAGGGAAACCCGGGGAGCTGTTTTTT.